This T cell receptor beta chain was documented in a study of OX40 agonist ivuxolimab in advanced cancers. The wider study: Ivuxolimab is an agonistic anti-OX40 (CD134) antibody, and patients were treated with it. Patients received ivuxolimab, an intravenous treatment, every 2 weeks at 0.01 to 10 mg/kg.

Note on this clone: The target antigen is unknown.

Germline CDR1 MNHEY, CDR2 SMNVEV (reference sequence). The CDR3 extends over 12 amino acids. The V end was cut by 4 bases, the J end by 4 bases, with 7 bases between. Points from the study as a whole: In the expanded peripheral T cells, antigen specificity was never determined. In CD8+ T cells, expanded clones were on average more numerous than in CD4+.

Produced via immunoSEQ multiplex PCR; TCRdb's table is partial and in-frame only. This sample has about 18,000 clones, with just under 80% found just once. The chain has TRBV27 and TRBJ1-2, with D uncertain. The sequences come from CD4+ or CD8+ T cells sorted from blood, collected in a trial of the OX40 agonist ivuxolimab. The origin of this receptor is an adult with an advanced solid tumor such as melanoma, head and neck, liver or kidney cancer. The CDR3 DNA is TGTGCCAGCAGTTCCCGGGGCTATGGCTACACCTTC. Its protein is CASSSRGYGYTF.